Listed below are T cell receptor beta chains from one sample, sequenced in a study of T cell responses to AZD1222 COVID-19 vaccine. Repertoires were generated with immunoSEQ multiplex PCR, while TCRdb's copy carries only in-frame clones and drops some. The table lists some 150,000 clones, about 91% of them singletons. Here the sequenced sample was peripheral blood, taken on day 0 of AZD1222 vaccination. Receptors were obtained from an adult in good health. Each CDR3 is given with its conserved first and last residue. The D gene is left open where the match is weak. Some rows have no size entry. The others give once, few or many, or a class for an expanded clone.

J gene,clone size,D gene,V gene,CDR3 length,CDR3 DNA,CDR3 protein
TRBJ2-5,.,.,TRBV5-1,15,TGCGCCAGCAGCCGCTTGGGGAGCCCTCAAGAGACCCAGTACTTC,CASSRLGSPQETQYF
TRBJ1-2,.,.,TRBV6-6,15,TGTGCCAGCAGACAGGGATTAACCTCACCGTATGGCTACACCTTC,CASRQGLTSPYGYTF
TRBJ1-5,.,.,TRBV7-8,14,TGTGCCAGCAGCTCCAGGGAGGGCGCTCAGCCCCAGCATTTT,CASSSREGAQPQHF
TRBJ1-2,.,.,TRBV27,12,TGTGCCAGCAGCAGGGGCGGCTATGGCTACACCTTC,CASSRGGYGYTF
TRBJ1-2,.,.,TRBV3-1/TRBV3-2,18,TGTGCCAGCAGCCCATTATTGAACCTCGTCGCCTCTAACTATGGCTACACCTTC,CASSPLLNLVASNYGYTF
TRBJ2-7,.,.,TRBV7-9,13,TGTGCCAGCAGCTTAGGGCCGGGCGGGGAGCAGTACTTC,CASSLGPGGEQYF
TRBJ1-6,.,.,TRBV7-2,15,TGTGCCAGCAGCCCTCGCGGGAGTCCACCTTCCCCCCTCCACTTT,CASSPRGSPPSPLHF
TRBJ1-2,.,.,TRBV6-1,14,TGTGCCAGCAGTGAAAAAGGTGGAGTGCATGGCTACACCTTC,CASSEKGGVHGYTF
TRBJ2-2,.,TRBD2,TRBV7-9,18,TGTGCCAGCAGCCTCCTCCATGCTAGCGGACTTAACACCGGGGAGCTGTTTTTT,CASSLLHASGLNTGELFF
TRBJ1-2,.,.,TRBV5-8,15,TGTGCCAGCAGCTTGACCCCCCGGGCCAACTATGGCTACACCTTC,CASSLTPRANYGYTF
TRBJ1-2,few,TRBD1,TRBV6-5,15,TGTGCCAGCACCCGACAGGGAGGAGGGAGCTATGGCTACACCTTC,CASTRQGGGSYGYTF
TRBJ1-1,.,TRBD1,TRBV7-2,13,TGTGCCAGCAGCTCCGCGACAGGGGGCCGAGCTTTCTTT,CASSSATGGRAFF
TRBJ1-4,.,TRBD1,TRBV7-2,15,TGTGCCAGCAGCCCGGGGACAGTGATGAATGAAAAACTGTTTTTT,CASSPGTVMNEKLFF
TRBJ2-7,few,.,TRBV5-4,14,TGTGCCAGCAGACAAGAACAGGCCGCCTACGAGCAGTACTTC,CASRQEQAAYEQYF
TRBJ2-7,.,.,TRBV5-1,15,TGCGCCAGCAGCTCAGGACTCCAGACCCGCTACGAGCAGTACTTC,CASSSGLQTRYEQYF
TRBJ2-3,.,.,TRBV5-5,15,TGTGCCAGCAGCTTGGCTCCCCGGTTCTCAGATACGCAGTATTTT,CASSLAPRFSDTQYF
TRBJ1-1,.,.,TRBV9,13,TGTGCCAGCACCTCGCAGGGGATGGCTGAAGCTTTCTTT,CASTSQGMAEAFF
TRBJ2-4,.,.,TRBV15,14,TGTGCCACCAGCGGGGTGGGGGCCAAAAACATTCAGTACTTC,CATSGVGAKNIQYF
TRBJ1-2,.,TRBD1,TRBV5-4,15,TGTGCTTCCGCGGGAGGGACAGGGGCGACCTATGGCTACACCTTC,CASAGGTGATYGYTF
TRBJ1-1,.,.,TRBV19,14,TGTGCCAGTAGTCTTAGAGACAGCCTCCCTGAAGCTTTCTTT,CASSLRDSLPEAFF
TRBJ2-3,.,.,TRBV14,17,TGTGCCAGCAGCCAAGATCTTGGGGTGGAAGGCACAGATACGCAGTATTTT,CASSQDLGVEGTDTQYF
TRBJ2-1,.,TRBD1,TRBV19,14,TGTGCCAGTTGGGGGGGGACAGGGGGCGTCCCCCGGTTCTTC,CASWGGTGGVPRFF
TRBJ2-2,.,.,TRBV6-5,14,TGTGCCAGCAGGCCTGGTGGCGACACCGGGGAGCTGTTTTTT,CASRPGGDTGELFF
TRBJ1-2,.,TRBD1,TRBV10-3,15,TGTGCCATCAGTCGCCCAGGGGGCCTTAACTATGGCTACACCTTC,CAISRPGGLNYGYTF
TRBJ2-1,.,TRBD2,TRBV7-9,16,TGTGCCAGCAGCTTAGATGGGACTAGCGTATACAATGAGCAGTTCTTC,CASSLDGTSVYNEQFF
TRBJ1-6,once,.,TRBV2,15,TGTGCCAGCAGGGGGGACGAAGCCTATAATTCACCCCTCCACTTT,CASRGDEAYNSPLHF
TRBJ1-5,once,.,TRBV15,16,TGTGCCACCACCCCGAGGGCCTGGGGGCAAAATCAGCCCCAGCATTTT,CATTPRAWGQNQPQHF
TRBJ2-2,.,.,TRBV5-1,16,TGCGCCAGCAGCTTGGTAGGGACCAAGAACACCGGGGAGCTGTTTTTT,CASSLVGTKNTGELFF
TRBJ1-6,.,.,TRBV4-3,20,TGCGCCAGCAGCCAACTAACAGGGACTTCCTTTAGCTCCTATAATTCACCCCTCCACTTT,CASSQLTGTSFSSYNSPLHF
TRBJ2-2,.,TRBD2,TRBV19,15,TGTGCCAGTACAAGACTAGCGGGCAGCACCGGGGAGCTGTTTTTT,CASTRLAGSTGELFF
TRBJ2-7,.,.,TRBV5-6,14,TGTGCCAGCAGCTTATCGGGTGCCGCGACGGAGCAGTACTTC,CASSLSGAATEQYF
TRBJ1-1,.,TRBD1,TRBV2,15,TGTGCCAGCACTTTCGAGGGGGCGATGAACACTGAAGCTTTCTTT,CASTFEGAMNTEAFF
TRBJ2-3,.,.,TRBV18,11,TGTGCCAGCTCCCAGCCAGATACGCAGTATTTT,CASSQPDTQYF
TRBJ1-5,few,TRBD1,TRBV25-1,17,TGTGCCAGCAGTGATGAGGGGACAGGGGATTACAATCAGCCCCAGCATTTT,CASSDEGTGDYNQPQHF
TRBJ1-4,.,.,TRBV19,16,TGTGCCAGTAGTATCCCCGGACAGTCAACTAATGAAAAACTGTTTTTT,CASSIPGQSTNEKLFF
TRBJ1-5,.,.,TRBV6-5,15,TGTGCCAGCAGGTCAGATGGCAGGGTTAATCAGCCCCAGCATTTT,CASRSDGRVNQPQHF
TRBJ2-5,few,.,TRBV7-9,15,TGTGCCAGCAGCTTAGCAAGGGTAGCAGCAGAGACCCAGTACTTC,CASSLARVAAETQYF
TRBJ2-1,.,TRBD2,TRBV12-3/TRBV12-4,13,TGTGCCAGCAGTCCTAGCGGGATCGGTGAGCAGTTCTTC,CASSPSGIGEQFF
TRBJ1-5,.,.,TRBV30,12,TGTGCCTGGAGTGTATTGGGTCAGCCCCAGCATTTT,CAWSVLGQPQHF
TRBJ1-6,.,.,TRBV7-2,17,TGTGCCAGCAGCAAAAACCGGTGGGGGGCACTCAATTCACCCCTCCACTTT,CASSKNRWGALNSPLHF
TRBJ2-1,.,TRBD2,TRBV5-6,17,TGTGCCAGCAGCTTGGAGGGACTAGCAGAATCTTACAATGAGCAGTTCTTC,CASSLEGLAESYNEQFF
TRBJ2-7,.,TRBD2,TRBV6-5,14,TGTGCCAGCAGTTACTCTAGCGGGAGTTGGGAGCAGTACTTC,CASSYSSGSWEQYF
TRBJ1-6,.,.,TRBV19,13,TGTGCCAGTACCGGCGGGAGGAATTCACCCCTCCACTTT,CASTGGRNSPLHF
TRBJ2-7,.,.,TRBV29-1,13,TGCAGCGCCGGGGGGGGACAGGGAGACGAGCAGTACTTC,CSAGGGQGDEQYF
TRBJ2-1,.,.,TRBV13,15,TGTGCCAGCATAAGCCAGACTTCTCATCGGGATGAGCAGTTCTTC,CASISQTSHRDEQFF
TRBJ1-2,.,.,TRBV5-4,15,TGTGCCAGCAGCTTGGCCCAGGGGCGGGACTATGGCTACACCTTC,CASSLAQGRDYGYTF